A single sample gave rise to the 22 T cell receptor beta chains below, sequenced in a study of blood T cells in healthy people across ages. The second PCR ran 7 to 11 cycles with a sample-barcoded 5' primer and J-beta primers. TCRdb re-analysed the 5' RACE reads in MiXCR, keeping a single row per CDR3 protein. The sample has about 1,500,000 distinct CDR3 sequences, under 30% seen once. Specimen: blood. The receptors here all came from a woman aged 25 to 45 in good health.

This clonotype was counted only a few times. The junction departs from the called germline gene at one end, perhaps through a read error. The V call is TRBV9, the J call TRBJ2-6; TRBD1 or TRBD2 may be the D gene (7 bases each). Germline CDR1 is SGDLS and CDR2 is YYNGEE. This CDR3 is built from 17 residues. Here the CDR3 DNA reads TGTGCCGGCAGCCCCCAGGGGGGGCCCTCTGGGGCCAACGTCCTGACTTTC. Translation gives CAGSPQGGPSGANVLTF.

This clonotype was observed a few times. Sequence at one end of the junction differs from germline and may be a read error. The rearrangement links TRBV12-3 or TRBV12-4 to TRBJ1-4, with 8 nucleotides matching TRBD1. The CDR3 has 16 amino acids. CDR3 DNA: TGTGCCAGCATTTTAAGGGCAACAGGGGGTGGGGAAAAACTGTTTTTT. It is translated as CASILRATGGGEKLFF.

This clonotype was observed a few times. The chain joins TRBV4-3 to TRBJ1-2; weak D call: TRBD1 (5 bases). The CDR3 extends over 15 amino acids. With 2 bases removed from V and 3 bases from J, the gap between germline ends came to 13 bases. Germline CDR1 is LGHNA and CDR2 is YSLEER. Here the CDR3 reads CASSQLRGVHYGYTF. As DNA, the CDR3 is TGCGCCAGCAGCCAATTGCGAGGGGTTCACTATGGCTACACCTTC.

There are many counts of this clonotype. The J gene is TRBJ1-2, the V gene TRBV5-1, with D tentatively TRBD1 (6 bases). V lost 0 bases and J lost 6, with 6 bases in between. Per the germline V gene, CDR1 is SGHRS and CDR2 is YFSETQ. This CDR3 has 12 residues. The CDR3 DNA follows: TGCGCCAGCAGCTTGGGGACAGATGGCTACACCTTC. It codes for CASSLGTDGYTF.

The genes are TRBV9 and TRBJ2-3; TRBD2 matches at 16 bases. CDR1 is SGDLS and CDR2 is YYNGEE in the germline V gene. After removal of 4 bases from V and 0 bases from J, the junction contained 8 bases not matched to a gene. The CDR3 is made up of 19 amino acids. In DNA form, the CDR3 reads TGTGCCAGCAGCCCAACCGGGACTAGCGGGAGGGACAGCACAGATACGCAGTATTTT. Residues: CASSPTGTSGRDSTDTQYF.

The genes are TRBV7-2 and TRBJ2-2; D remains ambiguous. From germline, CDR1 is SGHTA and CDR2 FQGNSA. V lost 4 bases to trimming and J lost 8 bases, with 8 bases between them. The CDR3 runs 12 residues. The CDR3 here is CASSSPFGELFF. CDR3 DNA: TGTGCCAGCAGCTCTCCGTTTGGGGAGCTGTTTTTT.

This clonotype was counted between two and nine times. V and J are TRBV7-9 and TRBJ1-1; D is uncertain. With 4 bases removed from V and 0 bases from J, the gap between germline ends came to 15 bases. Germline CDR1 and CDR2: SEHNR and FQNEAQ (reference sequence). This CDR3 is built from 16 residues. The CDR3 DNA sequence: TGTGCCAGCAGCTCGCAAAGGACGTCGATGAACACTGAAGCTTTCTTT. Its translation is CASSSQRTSMNTEAFF.

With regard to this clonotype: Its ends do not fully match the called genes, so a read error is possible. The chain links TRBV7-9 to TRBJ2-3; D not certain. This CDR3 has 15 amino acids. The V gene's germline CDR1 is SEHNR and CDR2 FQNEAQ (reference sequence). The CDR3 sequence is CAISLGKLGPDTQYF. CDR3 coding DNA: TGTGCCATCAGCTTAGGGAAACTTGGACCAGATACGCAGTATTTT.

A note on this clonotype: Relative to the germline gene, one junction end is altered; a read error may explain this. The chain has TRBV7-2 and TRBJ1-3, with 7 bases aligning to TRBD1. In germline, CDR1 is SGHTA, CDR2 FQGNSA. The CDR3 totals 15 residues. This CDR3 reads CASSLTRTGGNAIYF. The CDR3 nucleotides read TGTGCCAGCAGCTTAACTCGGACAGGAGGAAACGCCATATATTTT.

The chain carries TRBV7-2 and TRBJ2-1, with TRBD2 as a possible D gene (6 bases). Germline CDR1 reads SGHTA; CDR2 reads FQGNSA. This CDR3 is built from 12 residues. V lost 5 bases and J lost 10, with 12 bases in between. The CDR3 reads CASSAGLEEQFF. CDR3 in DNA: TGTGCCAGCAGCGCGGGACTCGAAGAGCAGTTCTTC.

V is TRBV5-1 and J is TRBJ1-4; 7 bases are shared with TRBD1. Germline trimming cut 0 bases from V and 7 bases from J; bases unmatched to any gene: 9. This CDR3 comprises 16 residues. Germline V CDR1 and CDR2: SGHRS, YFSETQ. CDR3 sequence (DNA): TGCGCCAGCAGCTTGGGGGTGCCAGGGGGATTTGAAAAACTGTTTTTT. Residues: CASSLGVPGGFEKLFF.

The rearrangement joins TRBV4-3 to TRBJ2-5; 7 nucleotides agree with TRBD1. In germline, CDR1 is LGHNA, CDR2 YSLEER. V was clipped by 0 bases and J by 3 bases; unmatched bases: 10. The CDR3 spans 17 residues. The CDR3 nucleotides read TGCGCCAGCAGCCAAGATTTGACGGAACAGGGGAAAGAGACCCAGTACTTC. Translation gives CASSQDLTEQGKETQYF.

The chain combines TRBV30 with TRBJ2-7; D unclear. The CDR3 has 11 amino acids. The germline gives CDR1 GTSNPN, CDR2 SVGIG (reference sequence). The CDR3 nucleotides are TGTGCAAACGGAATCTCCTACGAGCAGTACTTC. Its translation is CANGISYEQYF. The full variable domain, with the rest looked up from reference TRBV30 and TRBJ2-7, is SQTIHQWPATLVQPVGSPLSLECTVEGTSNPNLYWYRQAAGRGLQLLFYSVGIGQISSEVPQNLSASRPQDRQFILSSKKLLLSDSGFYLCANGISYEQYFGPGTRLTVT.

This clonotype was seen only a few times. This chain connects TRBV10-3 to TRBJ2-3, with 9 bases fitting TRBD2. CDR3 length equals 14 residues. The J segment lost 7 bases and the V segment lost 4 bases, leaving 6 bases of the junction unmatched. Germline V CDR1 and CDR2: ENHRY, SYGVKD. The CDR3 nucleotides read TGTGCCATCAGTGGGGGACTAGCATTATATACGCAGTATTTT. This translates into CAISGGLALYTQYF.

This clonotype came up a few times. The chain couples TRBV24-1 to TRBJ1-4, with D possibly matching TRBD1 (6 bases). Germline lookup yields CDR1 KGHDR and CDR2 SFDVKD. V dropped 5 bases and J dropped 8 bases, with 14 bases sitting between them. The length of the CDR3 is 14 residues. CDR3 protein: CATSVTGSREKLFF. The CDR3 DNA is TGTGCCACCAGTGTTACAGGGAGTCGAGAAAAACTGTTTTTT.

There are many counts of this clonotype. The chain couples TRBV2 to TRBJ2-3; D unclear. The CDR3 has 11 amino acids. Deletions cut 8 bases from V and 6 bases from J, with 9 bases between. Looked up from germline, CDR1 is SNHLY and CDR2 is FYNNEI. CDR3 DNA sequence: TGTGCCAGCGTTCTGAGGGATACGCAGTATTTT. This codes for CASVLRDTQYF.

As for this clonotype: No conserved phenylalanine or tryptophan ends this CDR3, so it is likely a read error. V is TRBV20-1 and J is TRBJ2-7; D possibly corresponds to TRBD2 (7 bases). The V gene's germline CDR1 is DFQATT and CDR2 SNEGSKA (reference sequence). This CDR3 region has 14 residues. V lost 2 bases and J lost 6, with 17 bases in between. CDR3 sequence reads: CSARNPGEGSEQYS. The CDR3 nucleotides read TGCAGTGCTAGAAATCCAGGGGAGGGATCCGAGCAGTACTCC.

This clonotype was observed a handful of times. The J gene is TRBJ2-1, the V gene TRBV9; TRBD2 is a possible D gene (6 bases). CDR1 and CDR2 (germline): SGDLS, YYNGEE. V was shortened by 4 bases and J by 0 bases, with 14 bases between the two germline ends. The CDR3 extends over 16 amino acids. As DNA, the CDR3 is TGTGCCAGCAGCCTTAGACCGGGAGACTCCTACAATGAGCAGTTCTTC. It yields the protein CASSLRPGDSYNEQFF.

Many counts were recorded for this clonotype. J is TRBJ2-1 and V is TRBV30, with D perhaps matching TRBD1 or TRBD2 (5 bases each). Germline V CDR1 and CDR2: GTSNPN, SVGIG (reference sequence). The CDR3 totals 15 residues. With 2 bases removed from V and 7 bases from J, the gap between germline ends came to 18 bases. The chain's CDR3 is CAWSSTGTAINEQFF. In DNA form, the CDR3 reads TGTGCCTGGAGTTCGACCGGGACGGCCATAAATGAGCAGTTCTTC.

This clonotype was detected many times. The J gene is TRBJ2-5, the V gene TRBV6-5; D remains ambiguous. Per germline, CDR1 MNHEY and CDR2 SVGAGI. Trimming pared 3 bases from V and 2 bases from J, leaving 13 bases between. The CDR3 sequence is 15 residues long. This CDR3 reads CASSYAGRVQETQYF. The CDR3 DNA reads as TGTGCCAGCAGTTATGCAGGACGAGTACAAGAGACCCAGTACTTC.

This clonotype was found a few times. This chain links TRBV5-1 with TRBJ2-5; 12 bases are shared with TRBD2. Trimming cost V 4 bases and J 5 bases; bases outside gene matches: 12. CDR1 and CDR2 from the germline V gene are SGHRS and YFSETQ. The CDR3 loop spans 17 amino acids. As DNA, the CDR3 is TGCGCCAGCAGCCCGGGACACCGACTAGCGGGAGAGGAGACCCAGTACTTC. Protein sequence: CASSPGHRLAGEETQYF.

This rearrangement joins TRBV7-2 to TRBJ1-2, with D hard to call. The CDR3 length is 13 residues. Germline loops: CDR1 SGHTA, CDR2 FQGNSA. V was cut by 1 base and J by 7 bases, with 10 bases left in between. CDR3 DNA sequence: TGTACCAGCAGCTTAGATCTTAGGGCTGGCTACACCTTC. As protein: CTSSLDLRAGYTF.